The rows below give T cell receptor beta chains drawn from one sample of a study of long-term antiretroviral therapy in people with HIV. This table comes from immunoSEQ multiplex PCR, and its TCRdb copy is limited to in-frame clones, with some not included. The sample lists about 20,000 clones, roughly 92% seen once, with about 7.2% in the top ten. This specimen was unsorted PBMCs, taken 4.4 years after starting antiretroviral therapy. These receptors were obtained from a woman between 45 and 65 years old with HIV. The CDR3 runs from the conserved cysteine through the conserved F or W.

TRBV6-6	TRBJ1-1	CASLSLNTEAFF
TRBV11-2	TRBJ1-2	CASSLWSDYGYTF
TRBV5-1	TRBJ1-4	CASSHGQGNEKLFF
TRBV6-5	TRBJ2-5	CASSYLAGWETQYF
TRBV4-2	TRBJ2-7	CASSQDLSDSYEQYF
TRBV2	TRBJ1-5	CASSESLRGNQPQHF
TRBV7-8	TRBJ2-1	CASTPGNRDEQFF
TRBV2	TRBJ1-6	CASRGQGTYNSPLHF
TRBV5-5	TRBJ2-1	CASSPGQGGVGGQFF
TRBV5-1	TRBJ1-4	CASSLTGSREKLFF
TRBV29-1	TRBJ2-5	CSVENVAGGRETQYF
TRBV19	TRBJ1-4	CASRPDRSWGLFF
TRBV9	TRBJ2-7	CASSVVSRGGEQYF
TRBV19	TRBJ1-2	CATSLTLAGADLYGYTF
TRBV5-5	TRBJ2-7	CASSLALREVYEQYF
TRBV19	TRBJ1-2	CASSIRRDTSIYGYTF
TRBV27	TRBJ1-2	CASSSRELGYTF
TRBV27	TRBJ1-2	CASTPGPGDYGYTF
TRBV6-5	TRBJ2-7	CASSNRDSTGQYF
TRBV30	TRBJ1-5	CAWTDRRDQPQHF
TRBV5-1	TRBJ1-1	CASSLEQNTEAFF
TRBV5-1	TRBJ2-2	CASSPRLAGVGGELFF
TRBV19	TRBJ2-7	CASSIDFSGANYEQYF
TRBV7-6	TRBJ2-1	CASSRTTYNEQFF
TRBV13	TRBJ2-2	CASSLGTGRYTGELFF
TRBV14	TRBJ2-5	CASSPGMGQGPKETQYF
TRBV6-1	TRBJ1-5	CASSGPRTGVGQPQHF
TRBV7-9	TRBJ1-4	CASSLNQPGREKLFF
TRBV23-1	TRBJ2-5	CASPSDGGAGETQYF
TRBV5-1	TRBJ1-5	CASSLTGSSNQPQHF
TRBV5-1	TRBJ1-2	CASSSTGQYGYTF
TRBV18	TRBJ2-1	CASSPTTAISYNEQFF
TRBV7-3	TRBJ2-1	CASSLDGVGQLASEQFF
TRBV5-1	TRBJ2-7	CASSLDAGGYYEQYF
TRBV10-3	TRBJ2-7	CQNRENEQYF
TRBV25-1	TRBJ1-2	CASSDLGDRGYTF
TRBV7-3	TRBJ2-3	CASGQGAVSDTQYF
TRBV9	TRBJ1-2	CASSARTEANYGYTF
TRBV2	TRBJ1-1	CASSTYDRNTEAFF
TRBV7-9	TRBJ2-1	CASSLQGGIYNEQFF
TRBV2	TRBJ1-5	CASSGGYNQPQHF
TRBV7-2	TRBJ2-3	CASSLMWGEADTQYF
TRBV18	TRBJ2-5	CASSPSVETQYF
TRBV19	TRBJ2-7	CASSLAGPYEQYF
TRBV11-2	TRBJ2-1	CASSLPGLDANEQFF
TRBV30	TRBJ2-3	CAWSDPYRTAGNTDTQYF
TRBV12-5	TRBJ2-3	CASGARTDTQYF
TRBV7-8	TRBJ1-6	CASSRDRVSNSPLHF
TRBV5-1	TRBJ2-3	CASSPGDPRGPDTQYF
TRBV15	TRBJ2-7	CATSRAGQGAGEQYF
TRBV29-1	TRBJ1-2	CSAGGVLNYGYTF
TRBV5-1	TRBJ2-7	CASSLGTGVSFEQYF
TRBV11-2	TRBJ2-2	CASSPAPTGELFF
TRBV7-3	TRBJ2-2	CASSPRQGDTGELFF
TRBV4-3	TRBJ2-7	CASSQEALSSYEQYF